The 11 T cell receptor beta chains in this list originate from one sample, sequenced in a study of early T cells in non-severe SARS-CoV-2 infection. TCRdb redid the calling of the 5' RACE reads with MiXCR, one entry per CDR3 protein. The sample consists of roughly 60,000 distinct CDR3 sequences, 6.5% to 8.5% of them appearing once. Sequences were obtained from whole blood. These receptors originate from an adult who was a healthcare worker with PCR-confirmed SARS-CoV-2 infection or an uninfected control (not recorded which).

This clonotype appeared many times. V usage is TRBV5-1 and J usage is TRBJ2-3; 9 bases match TRBD1. V was clipped by 5 bases and J by 2 bases; unmatched bases: 9. This CDR3 contains 16 residues. Per germline, CDR1 SGHRS and CDR2 YFSETQ. CDR3 bases: TGCGCCAGCAGAATCGCTACAGGGGGCGTCACAGATACGCAGTATTTT. Encoded protein: CASRIATGGVTDTQYF.

This clonotype was observed many times. The chain combines TRBV19 with TRBJ2-7, with TRBD1 identical over 10 bases. The CDR3 extends over 15 amino acids. The ends lost 5 bases at V and 2 bases at J; junction bases unmatched: 6. Germline V gives CDR1 LNHDA, CDR2 SQIVND (reference sequence). The CDR3 sequence is CASSSGTGDPYEQYF. The CDR3, as DNA: TGTGCCAGTAGTTCCGGGACAGGGGACCCCTACGAGCAGTACTTC.

In its sample, this clonotype was seen many times. The chain is built from TRBV20-1 and TRBJ2-7; D uncertain. This CDR3 has 12 residues. Per germline, CDR1 DFQATT and CDR2 SNEGSKA (reference sequence). Trimming cost V 4 bases and J 1 base, with 8 bases left between them. The CDR3 spells CSAMGDSYEQYF. The CDR3 DNA sequence: TGCAGTGCTATGGGCGATTCCTACGAGCAGTACTTC.

This clonotype appeared a few times. The rearrangement uses TRBV5-1 and TRBJ2-7; D is uncertain. Deletions cut 6 bases from V and 0 bases from J, with 16 bases between. The CDR3 extends over 15 amino acids. Germline assignment: CDR1 SGHRS and CDR2 YFSETQ. CDR3 amino acids: CASKTNPTASYEQYF. The CDR3 bases are TGCGCCAGCAAAACCAACCCGACGGCCTCCTACGAGCAGTACTTC.

This clonotype appeared many times. Germline and junction disagree at one end, which may indicate a read error. The V gene is TRBV25-1, the J gene TRBJ1-4; D is possibly TRBD1 (5 bases). Germline CDR1 and CDR2: MGHDK and SYGVNS. This CDR3 region has 14 residues. This chain's CDR3 is CASSEPRANGKLFF. The CDR3 DNA follows: TGTGCCAGCAGTGAACCCAGGGCGAATGGAAAACTGTTTTTT.

This clonotype was picked up many times. V usage is TRBV29-1 and J usage is TRBJ2-3, with unresolved D. Germline V gene sequence: CDR1 SQVTM, CDR2 ANQGSEA. Trimming stripped 0 bases from V and 1 base from J, with 5 bases between. The CDR3 runs to 13 residues. CDR3 bases: TGCAGCGTTGAAGATCGGCGCACAGATACGCAGTATTTT. Translation: CSVEDRRTDTQYF.

Details on this clonotype: A much larger clone differs by one base, so this may be a read error. The chain has TRBV7-2 and TRBJ2-5; tentative D call: TRBD2 (6 bases). Germline CDR1 is SGHTA and CDR2 is FQGNSA. The CDR3 loop spans 14 amino acids. The DNA of the CDR3 is TGTGCCAGCAGCTTACTGACTAGAGAAGAGACCCAGCACTTC. It encodes CASSLLTREETQHF.

V is TRBV5-4 and J is TRBJ2-5; the match to TRBD1 covers 7 bases. Trimming cost V 0 bases and J 5 bases; bases outside gene matches: 4. The V gene's germline CDR1 is SGHNT and CDR2 YYREEE (reference sequence). The CDR3 sequence is 14 residues long. The CDR3 nucleotides read TGTGCCAGCAGCTTGGAGGGGGCTCGGGAGACCCAGTACTTC. Its translation is CASSLEGARETQYF.

The V gene is TRBV18, the J gene TRBJ2-5; the D call may be TRBD1 or TRBD2 (7 bases each). This CDR3 region has 18 residues. The germline gives CDR1 KGHSH, CDR2 LQKENI. V was trimmed by 3 bases and J by 1 base, leaving 21 bases between them. The CDR3 DNA follows: TGTGCCAGCTCACCCGGACAGGTTACATCGGGGGGCCAAGAGACCCAGTACTTC. Translation gives CASSPGQVTSGGQETQYF. Together with reference TRBV18 and TRBJ2-5, the CDR3 gives the full variable domain: NAGVMQNPRHLVRRRGQEARLRCSPMKGHSHVYWYRQLPEEGLKFMVYLQKENIIDESGMPKERFSAEFPKEGPSILRIQQVVRGDSAAYFCASSPGQVTSGGQETQYFGPGTRLLVL.

The gene calls are TRBV10-3 and TRBJ2-7; a weak D match, TRBD2 (6 bases). Trimming removed 5 bases at V and 7 bases at J, with 24 bases between. The germline CDR1 and CDR2 sequences are ENHRY and SYGVKD. This CDR3 contains 16 residues. CDR3 nucleotide sequence: TGTGCCATCAGTCGGGCGGGACTCGGGGACCTACGGGAGCAGTACTTC. Its translation is CAISRAGLGDLREQYF.

This clonotype was seen ten or more times. The chain carries TRBV12-3 or TRBV12-4 and TRBJ2-5; D unresolved. The CDR3 runs to 14 residues. Trimming cost V 5 bases and J 4 bases, with 14 bases left between them. The CDR3 is CASSPRWQVETQYF. The DNA for the CDR3 is TGTGCCAGCAGTCCCCGCTGGCAGGTAGAGACCCAGTACTTC.